This record looks at one TCR beta chain sequence and its context. The antigen is undetermined. Next came a second PCR, run for about 7 to 12 cycles, which used a sample-barcoded 5' primer along with a J-beta primer mix. One entry per CDR3 protein, called by TCRdb with MiXCR from the 5' RACE reads. The sample carries roughly 410,000 distinct CDR3 sequences, 45% to 65% recorded once. The entry originates in a study of blood T cells in healthy people across ages. Study conclusions and caveats: Diversity estimated from one million T cells was considered an underestimate.

Germline CDR1 reads PRHDT; CDR2 reads FYEKMQ (reference sequence). CDR3 size: 14 residues. The source material was blood. The chain recombines TRBV13 with TRBJ2-7; D is undetermined. The DNA end lines up better with TRBJ2-5; the J call may be wrong. This clonotype originated in a man aged 55 to 70 in good health. CDR3 sequence reads: CASSYGQVTETQYF. CDR3 bases: TGTGCCAGCAGCTATGGGCAGGTAACGGAGACCCAGTACTTC.